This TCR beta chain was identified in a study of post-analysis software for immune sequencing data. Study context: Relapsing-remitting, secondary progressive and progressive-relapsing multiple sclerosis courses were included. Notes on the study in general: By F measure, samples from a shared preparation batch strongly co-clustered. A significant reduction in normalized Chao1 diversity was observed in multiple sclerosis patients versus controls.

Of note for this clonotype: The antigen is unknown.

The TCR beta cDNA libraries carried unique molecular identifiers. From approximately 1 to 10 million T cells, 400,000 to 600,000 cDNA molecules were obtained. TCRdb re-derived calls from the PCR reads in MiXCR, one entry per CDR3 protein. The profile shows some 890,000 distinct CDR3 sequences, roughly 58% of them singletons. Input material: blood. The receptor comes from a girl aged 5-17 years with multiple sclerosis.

The CDR3 sequence: CAWSFTTGAFNEKLFF. In nucleotides, the CDR3 is TGTGCCTGGAGTTTCACTACAGGGGCGTTTAATGAAAAACTGTTTTTT. This chain links TRBV30 with TRBJ1-4; 7 nucleotides match TRBD1. The CDR3 spans 16 residues. Unmatched junction bases numbered 10, after V lost 2 bases and J lost 4 bases. Germline CDR1 reads GTSNPN; CDR2 reads SVGIG (reference sequence).